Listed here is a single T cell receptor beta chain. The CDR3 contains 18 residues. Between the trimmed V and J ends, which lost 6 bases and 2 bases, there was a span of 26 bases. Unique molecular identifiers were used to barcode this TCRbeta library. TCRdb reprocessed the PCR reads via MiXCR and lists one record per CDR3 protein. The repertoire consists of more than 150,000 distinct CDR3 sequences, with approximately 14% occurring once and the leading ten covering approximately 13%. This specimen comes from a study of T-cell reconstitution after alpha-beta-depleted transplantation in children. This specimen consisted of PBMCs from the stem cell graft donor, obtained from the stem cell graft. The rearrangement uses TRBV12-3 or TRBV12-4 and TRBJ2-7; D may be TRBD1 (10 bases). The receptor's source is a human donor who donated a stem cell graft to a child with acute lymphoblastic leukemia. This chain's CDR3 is CASSRDRGLAGLPYEQYF. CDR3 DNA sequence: TGTGCCAGCAGCCGGGACAGGGGCCTAGCGGGGCTCCCCTACGAGCAGTACTTC.